Shown below are 22 T cell receptor beta chains from a single sample sequenced in a study of blood T cell repertoires in COVID-19. TCRdb's copy holds only in-frame clones and misses some; the assay was immunoSEQ multiplex PCR. The sample includes tens of thousands of clones, around four fifths seen only once; the top ten take approximately 23%. Sequencing was carried out using peripheral blood. These receptors all stem from a man at least 80 years old with active or convalescent COVID-19.

The chain has TRBV30 and TRBJ1-2; TRBD1 matches 7 bases. The CDR3 runs 11 residues. The J segment lost 10 bases and the V segment lost 3 bases, leaving 5 bases of the junction unmatched. The V gene's germline CDR1 is GTSNPN and CDR2 SVGIG (reference sequence). The CDR3 DNA reads as TGTGCCTGGAGGAGACAGGGACCCTACACCTTC. It yields the protein CAWRRQGPYTF. The variable domain in full, completed from reference TRBV30 and TRBJ1-2, reads SQTIHQWPATLVQPVGSPLSLECTVEGTSNPNLYWYRQAAGRGLQLLFYSVGIGQISSEVPQNLSASRPQDRQFILSSKKLLLSDSGFYLCAWRRQGPYTFGSGTRLTVV.

This chain links TRBV27 with TRBJ2-1; TRBD2 matches 12 bases. This CDR3 comprises 13 residues. With V trimmed by 10 bases and J by 6 bases, 4 bases remained unmatched. Germline V gene sequence: CDR1 MNHEY, CDR2 SMNVEV (reference sequence). CDR3 sequence reads: CATGLAGPNEQFF. CDR3 DNA: TGTGCCACCGGACTAGCGGGGCCCAATGAGCAGTTCTTC.

The chain links TRBV7-2 to TRBJ2-1; D ambiguous. The germline CDR1 and CDR2 sequences are SGHTA and FQGNSA. V gave up 3 bases and J gave up 4 bases, with 10 bases separating them. The CDR3 is 14 amino acids. The CDR3 sequence: CASSFAAEYNEQFF. CDR3 sequence (DNA): TGTGCCAGCAGCTTTGCGGCTGAATACAATGAGCAGTTCTTC.

The chain combines TRBV7-3 with TRBJ2-2; 8 bases match TRBD1. The V and J ends lost 5 bases and 4 bases, in that order; junction bases with no gene match: 24. The germline CDR1 and CDR2 sequences are SGHTA and FQGTGA. The CDR3 has 21 amino acids. The CDR3 loop reads CASSPNNPRATRTGTTGELFF. As DNA, the CDR3 is TGTGCCAGCAGCCCAAATAACCCTAGAGCGACCAGGACAGGGACCACCGGGGAGCTGTTTTTT.

The gene calls are TRBV19 and TRBJ2-1; D is ambiguous. Germline V gene data show CDR1 as LNHDA and CDR2 as SQIVND (reference sequence). V lost 6 bases to trimming and J lost 0 bases, with 12 bases between them. This CDR3 spans 15 amino acids. The CDR3 nucleotides read TGTGCCAGTAGACCGACGGGTGTCTCCTACAATGAGCAGTTCTTC. Translation: CASRPTGVSYNEQFF.

The rearrangement links TRBV9 to TRBJ1-2; 7 bases are a match to TRBD1. Trimming removed 0 bases from V and 2 bases from J; junction bases left unmatched: 7. The germline CDR1 and CDR2 sequences are SGDLS and YYNGEE. This CDR3 has 16 residues. CDR3 loop: CASSVGAGGRNYGYTF. CDR3 sequence (DNA): TGTGCCAGCAGCGTAGGAGCAGGGGGTAGGAACTATGGCTACACCTTC.

The chain recombines TRBV18 with TRBJ2-7; 10 bases agree with TRBD1. The CDR3 has 17 residues. The junction had 14 bases not matched to a gene; V was cut back by 3 bases and J by 6 bases. CDR1 is KGHSH and CDR2 is LQKENI in the germline V gene. CDR3 sequence: CASSPVGPTGGASEQYF. The DNA for the CDR3 is TGTGCCAGCTCACCTGTGGGTCCGACAGGGGGCGCTTCCGAGCAGTACTTC. The full variable domain, with the rest looked up from reference TRBV18 and TRBJ2-7, is NAGVMQNPRHLVRRRGQEARLRCSPMKGHSHVYWYRQLPEEGLKFMVYLQKENIIDESGMPKERFSAEFPKEGPSILRIQQVVRGDSAAYFCASSPVGPTGGASEQYFGPGTRLTVT.

The chain is built from TRBV3-1 (or the pseudogene TRBV3-2) and TRBJ2-1; D uncertain. CDR3 length: 13 residues. Per germline, CDR1 LGHDT and CDR2 YNNKEL (reference sequence). Trimming shortened V by 2 bases and J by 8 bases, and 10 bases separated the two germline ends. CDR3 bases: TGTGCCAGCAGCCAAACAGAGATTCATGAGCAGTTCTTC. It translates to CASSQTEIHEQFF.

The rearrangement uses TRBV3-1 (or the pseudogene TRBV3-2) and TRBJ1-3, with D possibly being TRBD1 (6 bases). V lost 4 bases and J 4 bases, leaving 11 bases between the germline ends. Per germline, CDR1 LGHDT and CDR2 YNNKEL (reference sequence). The CDR3 has 14 amino acids. CDR3 in amino acids: CASSRGGSGNTIYF. DNA for the CDR3: TGTGCCAGCAGCCGGGGGGGCTCGGGAAACACCATATATTTT.

The CDR3 is CASSLFGTDEQFF. In DNA, the CDR3 is TGTGCCAGCAGCTTATTCGGGACTGATGAGCAGTTCTTC. The V gene is TRBV7-9, the J gene TRBJ2-1; maybe TRBD2 (6 bases). V was pared by 2 bases and J by 8 bases, with 10 bases between. The CDR3 length is 13 residues. Germline loops: CDR1 SEHNR, CDR2 FQNEAQ (reference sequence). Supplemented by reference TRBV7-9 and TRBJ2-1, the full variable domain reads DTGVSQNPRHKITKRGQNVTFRCDPISEHNRLYWYRQTLGQGPEFLTYFQNEAQLEKSRLLSDRFSAERPKGSFSTLEIQRTEQGDSAMYLCASSLFGTDEQFFGPGTRLTVL.

CDR3: CASQQGSGNTIYF. The CDR3 DNA sequence: TGTGCCAGCCAACAGGGCTCTGGAAACACCATATATTTT. The chain uses TRBV25-1 and TRBJ1-3; weak D call: TRBD1 (6 bases). V was pared by 8 bases and J by 0 bases, with 8 bases between. CDR1 is MGHDK and CDR2 is SYGVNS in the germline V gene. The CDR3 sequence is 13 residues long.

V and J are TRBV6-2 or TRBV6-3 and TRBJ2-3, with 7 bases matching TRBD1. V lost 5 bases and J lost 3; bases outside the gene matches: 17. CDR1 and CDR2 (germline): MNHEY, SVGEGT. CDR3 length: 18 residues. The CDR3 loop is CASSNLNSPGTATDTQYF. As DNA, the CDR3 is TGTGCCAGCAGTAACCTCAATTCCCCCGGGACAGCAACAGATACGCAGTATTTT.

The chain employs TRBV6-5 and TRBJ2-7, with 10 nucleotides matching TRBD1. The CDR3 contains 15 residues. Germline CDR1 and CDR2: MNHEY and SVGAGI. J gave up 3 bases and V 0 bases, and 2 bases lay outside the gene matches. The CDR3 coding sequence is TGTGCCAGCAGTTACTCGACAGGGGGCCGCTACGAGCAGTACTTC. Encoded protein: CASSYSTGGRYEQYF.

This clone was detected a few times. The chain combines TRBV6-5 with TRBJ2-1; 9 positions agree with TRBD1. The CDR3 is 14 amino acids. Germline V gene lookup returns CDR1 MNHEY and CDR2 SVGAGI. Losses at the gene ends were 6 bases for V and 4 bases for J; bases not matched to a gene: 4. CDR3 amino acids: CASSPGTGYNEQFF. In DNA, the CDR3 is TGTGCCAGCAGCCCCGGGACAGGGTACAATGAGCAGTTCTTC.

The chain employs TRBV18 and TRBJ1-1; weak D call: TRBD1 (6 bases). There are 16 residues in the CDR3. CDR1 and CDR2 (germline): KGHSH, LQKENI. The ends were cut back, 2 bases at V and 11 bases at J, with 24 bases in the middle. In DNA form, the CDR3 reads TGTGCCAGCTCACCAAATGCAGTAGGGCCAGGGGATCGGGCTTTCTTT. Its translation is CASSPNAVGPGDRAFF.

The chain is built from TRBV6-2 or TRBV6-3 and TRBJ1-6, with 7 bases aligning to TRBD1. CDR1 and CDR2 (germline): MNHEY, SVGEGT. Trimming cost V 6 bases and J 5 bases; bases outside gene matches: 13. The CDR3 loop spans 17 amino acids. The DNA for the CDR3 is TGTGCCAGCAGCCGTAACCCTCGGACAGGCGATAATTCACCCCTCCACTTT. This sequence encodes CASSRNPRTGDNSPLHF.

The chain is built from TRBV25-1 and TRBJ1-1, with D maybe TRBD1 (5 bases). The V end lost 4 bases, the J end lost 1 base, and 10 bases lay between the germline ends. The length of the CDR3 is 14 residues. CDR1 MGHDK and CDR2 SYGVNS come from the germline V gene. CDR3 region: CASSGLRENTEAFF. The DNA of the CDR3 is TGTGCCAGCAGTGGACTCAGGGAGAACACTGAAGCTTTCTTT.

The CDR3 spells CASSHRGDLGYTF. CDR3 nucleotide sequence: TGCGCCAGCAGCCACAGGGGAGATCTTGGCTACACCTTC. The V gene is TRBV5-1, the J gene TRBJ1-2; 7 positions match TRBD1. Germline assignment: CDR1 SGHRS and CDR2 YFSETQ. The CDR3 extends over 13 amino acids. J was trimmed by 7 bases and V by 4 bases; bases with no gene match: 7.

The sample holds one count of this clone. The chain carries TRBV9 and TRBJ2-7, with 10 bases matching TRBD2. Looked up from germline, CDR1 is SGDLS and CDR2 is YYNGEE. V shed 4 bases, J shed 5 bases, and the junction held 12 bases outside the gene matches. The CDR3 runs 16 residues. This CDR3 reads CASSLSSGRAPDEQYF. The CDR3 DNA is TGTGCCAGCAGCCTCTCCAGCGGGAGGGCCCCCGACGAGCAGTACTTC.

This clone was counted once. The genes are TRBV29-1 and TRBJ1-3, with D perhaps TRBD1 (5 bases). The CDR3 runs to 18 residues. The ends were cut back, 7 bases at V and 0 bases at J, with 25 bases in the middle. Germline lookup yields CDR1 SQVTM and CDR2 ANQGSEA. The CDR3 loop is CSAAVGRGSQRSGNTIYF. CDR3 nucleotide sequence: TGCAGCGCTGCCGTAGGAAGGGGTTCTCAACGCTCTGGAAACACCATATATTTT.

This clone is judged large. The gene calls are TRBV19 and TRBJ1-2, with TRBD1 matching over 7 bases. This CDR3 region has 15 residues. The V gene's germline CDR1 is LNHDA and CDR2 SQIVND (reference sequence). The trim removed 5 bases at V and 0 bases at J, leaving 6 bases unmatched. The CDR3, as DNA: TGTGCCAGTAGTCGGGACAGTCCGACTAACTATGGCTACACCTTC. Translating it yields CASSRDSPTNYGYTF.

The chain joins TRBV18 to TRBJ1-2, with D possibly matching TRBD1 (5 bases). Germline CDR1 KGHSH, CDR2 LQKENI. Trimming took 0 bases from V and 4 from J, leaving 6 bases between them. This CDR3 comprises 13 residues. CDR3 DNA: TGTGCCAGCTCACCACCAGGGGCCTATGGCTACACCTTC. Protein sequence: CASSPPGAYGYTF. The variable domain in full, with the rest retrieved from reference TRBV18 and TRBJ1-2, is NAGVMQNPRHLVRRRGQEARLRCSPMKGHSHVYWYRQLPEEGLKFMVYLQKENIIDESGMPKERFSAEFPKEGPSILRIQQVVRGDSAAYFCASSPPGAYGYTFGSGTRLTVV.